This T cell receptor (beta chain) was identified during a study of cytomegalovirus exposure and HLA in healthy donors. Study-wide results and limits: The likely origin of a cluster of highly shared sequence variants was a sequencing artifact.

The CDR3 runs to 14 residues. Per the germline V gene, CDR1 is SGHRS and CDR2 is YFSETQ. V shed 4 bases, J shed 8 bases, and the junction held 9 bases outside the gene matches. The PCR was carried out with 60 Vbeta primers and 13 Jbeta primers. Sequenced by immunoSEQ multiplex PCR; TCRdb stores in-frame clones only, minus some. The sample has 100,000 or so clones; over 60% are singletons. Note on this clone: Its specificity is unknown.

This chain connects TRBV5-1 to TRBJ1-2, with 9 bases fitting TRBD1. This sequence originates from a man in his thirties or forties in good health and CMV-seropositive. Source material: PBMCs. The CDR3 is CASSNDRGASGYTF. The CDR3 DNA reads TGCGCCAGCAGCAACGACAGGGGGGCATCCGGCTACACCTTC.